Listed below are T cell receptor beta chains from one sample, sequenced in a study of shared clonotypes between healthy human individuals. Method: immunoSEQ multiplex PCR; TCRdb's copy keeps in-frame clones and lacks some. Counted here are roughly 2 million clones, less than 95% occurring once; the ten biggest clones make up 1% to 1.3%. The sequenced sample consisted of naive CD8+ T cells sorted from blood. Receptors were obtained from a man between 18 and 35 years old in good health. CDR3s include the opening cysteine and the closing phenylalanine or tryptophan. A D gene is named only where the DNA matches it firmly. Clone size is stated in some rows and not others, as once, few, many or a class when expanded.

abundance,v_gene,j_gene,d_gene,CDR3nt,CDR3aa
NA,TRBV29-1,TRBJ1-2,TRBD1,TGCAGCGTCTTACCGGGACAGGGAGCATATGGCTACACCTTC,CSVLPGQGAYGYTF
once,TRBV5-4,TRBJ2-1,NA,TGTGCCAGCAGTAGGGGCCTAAGCTCCTACAATGAGCAGTTCTTC,CASSRGLSSYNEQFF
NA,TRBV5-6,TRBJ2-7,TRBD2,TGTGCCAGCAGTAGCGGGACAACCTACGAGCAGTACTTC,CASSSGTTYEQYF
NA,TRBV6-5,TRBJ2-1,TRBD1,TGTGCCAGCAACTCCGGGACAGGGGGCACGAATGAGCAGTTCTTC,CASNSGTGGTNEQFF
NA,TRBV4-1,TRBJ2-5,TRBD2,TGCGCCAGCAGCCAAGGGACTAGCGTTGAGACCCAGTACTTC,CASSQGTSVETQYF
NA,TRBV21-1,TRBJ1-3,NA,TGTGCCAGCAGCACGGACAGGGAGTACACCATATATTTT,CASSTDREYTIYF
NA,TRBV7-9,TRBJ2-3,TRBD2,TGTGCCAGCAGCGGCGAAGCGGGAGAGAACACAGATACGCAGTATTTT,CASSGEAGENTDTQYF
NA,TRBV9,TRBJ2-1,TRBD1,TGTGCCAGCAGCGTAGTAGGAGAGGGGGCGAACAATGAGCAGTTCTTC,CASSVVGEGANNEQFF
NA,TRBV7-3,TRBJ2-1,TRBD2,TGTGCCAGCAGCTTAACACTAGCGGGGAACAATGAGCAGTTCTTC,CASSLTLAGNNEQFF
NA,TRBV11-2,TRBJ1-4,NA,TGTGCCAGCGGAAGGGGGGAAAAACTGTTTTTT,CASGRGEKLFF
NA,TRBV5-8,TRBJ2-7,TRBD1,TGTGCCAGCAGCTTGGCATCAGACAGGGGGCTCAACGAGCAGTACTTC,CASSLASDRGLNEQYF
NA,TRBV19,TRBJ2-7,NA,TGTGCCAGTAGTATAGGGGTTGGAAACTACGAGCAGTACTTC,CASSIGVGNYEQYF
NA,TRBV7-9,TRBJ2-3,TRBD1,TGTGCCAGCAGCTTCGGACAGGGGTCAGATACGCAGTATTTT,CASSFGQGSDTQYF
NA,TRBV9,TRBJ2-7,TRBD1,TGTGCCAGCAGCGTAGCTACGGACGGGGGACAGGGCTACGAGCAGTACTTC,CASSVATDGGQGYEQYF
NA,TRBV13,TRBJ2-7,NA,TGTGCCAGCAGCGTGGACCCGGGGACCGGCGAGCAGTACTTC,CASSVDPGTGEQYF
NA,TRBV19,TRBJ1-1,TRBD1,TGTGCCAGTAGTATAGGGACAGGGTTCGAAGCTTTCTTT,CASSIGTGFEAFF
NA,TRBV27,TRBJ2-3,NA,TGTGCCAGCAGTTTAGCCCCACGAACAGATACGCAGTATTTT,CASSLAPRTDTQYF
NA,TRBV4-1,TRBJ2-5,NA,TGCGCCAGCAGCCAAGCGTCCAACCAAGAGACCCAGTACTTC,CASSQASNQETQYF
NA,TRBV7-2,TRBJ2-5,TRBD2,TGTGCCAGCAGCTTAGAGCCTAGCGGAGCACTAGAGACCCAGTACTTC,CASSLEPSGALETQYF
NA,TRBV7-9,TRBJ2-1,NA,TGTGCCAGCAGCCCCCTGGCGGAAGCATACAATGAGCAGTTCTTC,CASSPLAEAYNEQFF
NA,TRBV13,TRBJ2-5,TRBD2,TGTGCCAGCACCGACAGACTAGCGGGAGAGCAAGAGACCCAGTACTTC,CASTDRLAGEQETQYF
NA,TRBV9,TRBJ2-5,NA,TGTGCCAGCAGCGTATCCGGGAGCGGGCAAGAGACCCAGTACTTC,CASSVSGSGQETQYF
NA,TRBV10-3,TRBJ2-2,NA,TGTGCCGCCAGACCCGAGGGGAACACCGGGGAGCTGTTTTTT,CAARPEGNTGELFF
NA,TRBV7-9,TRBJ2-1,TRBD2,TGTGCCAGCAGCGGACTAGCGGGCAACAATGAGCAGTTCTTC,CASSGLAGNNEQFF
NA,TRBV4-3,TRBJ2-7,NA,TGCGCCAGCAGCCAAGGCGTAGCGAAGGACGAGCAGTACTTC,CASSQGVAKDEQYF
NA,TRBV6-1,TRBJ2-7,NA,TGTGCCAGCACCCGGGAGTCCCACTCTTACGAGCAGTACTTC,CASTRESHSYEQYF
NA,TRBV6-5,TRBJ2-2,NA,TGTGCCAGCAGTTACTCGACTTCCGGGGAGCTGTTTTTT,CASSYSTSGELFF
NA,TRBV5-6,TRBJ2-7,NA,TGTGCCAGCAGCCCGATTCCGGGTATTGATCGCTACGAGCAGTACTTC,CASSPIPGIDRYEQYF
NA,TRBV30,TRBJ2-7,NA,TGTGCCTGGAGTGCAGGGGTAGAGCAGTACTTC,CAWSAGVEQYF
once,TRBV5-1,TRBJ2-2,TRBD1,TGCGCCAGCAGCATGCCGGGACAGGGGCCCGGGGAGCTGTTTTTT,CASSMPGQGPGELFF
NA,TRBV28,TRBJ2-7,TRBD1,TGTGCCAGCAGCTTCCGGGACAGGGGGTACTACGAGCAGTACTTC,CASSFRDRGYYEQYF
once,TRBV14,TRBJ2-3,TRBD2,TGTGCCAGCAGCCCCCCTCAGCGGGAGAAGGTAGATACGCAGTATTTT,CASSPPQREKVDTQYF
NA,TRBV9,TRBJ2-7,TRBD1,TGTGCCAGCAGCGTAGGACAGGGCATCTCCTACGAGCAGTACTTC,CASSVGQGISYEQYF
NA,TRBV7-9,TRBJ2-3,NA,TGTGCCAGCAGCTTCCCGCGGTTTGGCACAGATACGCAGTATTTT,CASSFPRFGTDTQYF
NA,TRBV7-8,TRBJ2-7,NA,TGTGCCAGCAGCTTATGGCCGGGTTTCTACGAGCAGTACTTC,CASSLWPGFYEQYF
NA,TRBV11-2,TRBJ1-6,NA,TGTGCCAGCAGCTCTATGACAGGATACGGTAGTTCACCCCTCCACTTT,CASSSMTGYGSSPLHF
NA,TRBV11-2,TRBJ1-6,NA,TGTGCCAGCAGCTTAGGCCTACCCCAGGGGCCCAATTCACCCCTCCACTTT,CASSLGLPQGPNSPLHF
NA,TRBV7-9,TRBJ2-1,NA,TGTGCCAGCAGCCGTCAAGAAGCCTCCTACAATGAGCAGTTCTTC,CASSRQEASYNEQFF
NA,TRBV7-6,TRBJ2-6,TRBD1,TGTGCCAGCAGCCCCGACAGGGGGTATAGCTCTGGGGCCAACGTCCTGACTTTC,CASSPDRGYSSGANVLTF
NA,TRBV4-1,TRBJ2-3,TRBD2,TGCGCCAGCAGCCATAGCGGGAGGGACACAGATACGCAGTATTTT,CASSHSGRDTDTQYF
NA,TRBV15,TRBJ1-5,NA,TGTGCCACCAGTTGGGAATATAGCAATCAGCCCCAGCATTTT,CATSWEYSNQPQHF
NA,TRBV27,TRBJ2-7,NA,TGTGCCAGCAGTTTTGGGTCCTACGAGCAGTACTTC,CASSFGSYEQYF
NA,TRBV10-2,TRBJ2-7,NA,TGCGCCAGCAGTGAGGCCCCAGCGGGCCAGGGGGAGCAGTACTTC,CASSEAPAGQGEQYF
NA,TRBV7-9,TRBJ2-1,NA,TGTGCCAGCAGCCCGACAGGTTTGGGCGAGCAGTTCTTC,CASSPTGLGEQFF
once,TRBV5-1,TRBJ2-7,NA,TGCGCCAGCAGCCCGTTCCCGGGCTACGAGCAGTACTTC,CASSPFPGYEQYF
NA,TRBV15,TRBJ1-2,TRBD1,TGTGCCACCATGGAGGGGGCCGGTGGCTACACCTTC,CATMEGAGGYTF
NA,TRBV29-1,TRBJ2-2,TRBD1,TGCAGCGTTGAATTGGTACAGGGGGAAAACACCGGGGAGCTGTTTTTT,CSVELVQGENTGELFF
NA,TRBV9,TRBJ2-1,TRBD1,TGTGCCAGCAGCGTAGAAACAGGGGATTACAATGAGCAGTTCTTC,CASSVETGDYNEQFF
NA,TRBV7-6,TRBJ2-7,TRBD1,TGTGCCAGCAGCTTAACCCCAGGGGGCGCCCACGAGCAGTACTTC,CASSLTPGGAHEQYF
NA,TRBV30,TRBJ2-3,NA,TGTGCCTGGAATAGTGTAGGGGGAACCACAGATACGCAGTATTTT,CAWNSVGGTTDTQYF
NA,TRBV5-4,TRBJ2-2,NA,TGTGCCAGCAGCTTGGGAGGCACCGGGGAGCTGTTTTTT,CASSLGGTGELFF
NA,TRBV11-2,TRBJ1-1,NA,TGTGCCAGCAGCTTAGAGGGCTTGAACACTGAAGCTTTCTTT,CASSLEGLNTEAFF
NA,TRBV5-6,TRBJ2-1,NA,TGTGCCAGCAGCTTCAGGGATAGCTCCTACAATGAGCAGTTCTTC,CASSFRDSSYNEQFF